One and the same sample provided the 12 T cell receptor beta chains below, sequenced in a study of cytomegalovirus exposure and HLA in healthy donors. A multiplex PCR was run with 60 Vbeta primers and 13 Jbeta primers. The repertoire was sequenced with immunoSEQ multiplex PCR; TCRdb's copy has only in-frame clones and lacks some. The data hold about 90,000 clones, with roughly 80% observed a single time. Sample: PBMCs. The receptor source for this set is a man between 18 and 29 years old in good health and CMV-seronegative.

This sequence joins TRBV30 and TRBJ1-2; no clear D gene. V was cut by 8 bases and J by 3 bases, with 10 bases left in between. CDR1 is GTSNPN, CDR2 SVGIG, per germline (reference sequence). The CDR3 extends over 11 amino acids. The CDR3 sequence: CARNRDYGYTF. CDR3 bases: TGTGCCCGCAACCGCGACTATGGCTACACCTTC.

Only a few counts were recorded for this clone. The chain has TRBV28 and TRBJ1-1; D gene unclear. CDR3 length: 14 residues. The germline V and J ends were trimmed by 5 bases and 1 base, with 11 bases remaining between them. Germline CDR1 is MDHEN and CDR2 is SYDVKM. This CDR3 is CASSITTPNTEAFF. CDR3 nucleotide sequence: TGTGCCAGCAGTATAACCACTCCGAACACTGAAGCTTTCTTT.

The chain carries TRBV27 and TRBJ2-7; D perhaps matches TRBD2 (7 bases). Germline CDR1 reads MNHEY; CDR2 reads SMNVEV (reference sequence). The length of the CDR3 is 16 residues. The V gene lost 0 bases and the J gene lost 5 bases, with 17 bases spanning the gap. The CDR3 sequence is CASSLSWAGAGDEQYF. In nucleotides, the CDR3 is TGTGCCAGCAGTTTATCGTGGGCAGGGGCGGGGGACGAGCAGTACTTC.

The chain has TRBV5-1 and TRBJ1-1; D gene uncertain. CDR3 length: 15 amino acids. V lost 4 bases, J lost 0 bases, and 13 bases lay in between. The V gene's germline CDR1 is SGHRS and CDR2 YFSETQ. The CDR3 spells CASSGNIGVNTEAFF. Written as DNA, the CDR3 is TGCGCCAGCAGCGGAAACATCGGGGTGAACACTGAAGCTTTCTTT.

The DNA of the CDR3 is TGCGCCAGCAGCCAAGATCAGGGCCGTATCAATGAGCAGTTCTTC. Translation: CASSQDQGRINEQFF. This chain links TRBV4-1 with TRBJ2-1; D perhaps matches TRBD1 (5 bases). This CDR3 is 15 amino acids long. The V end was cut by 0 bases, the J end by 6 bases, with 12 bases between. Germline V gene lookup returns CDR1 MGHRA and CDR2 YSYEKL.

V usage is TRBV25-1 and J usage is TRBJ2-3, with 10 bases matching TRBD2. The germline gives CDR1 MGHDK, CDR2 SYGVNS. Trimming took 10 bases from V and 1 from J; bases not matched to a gene: 17. This CDR3 has 18 amino acids. The CDR3 protein is CATQIPGASGSRTDTQYF. The CDR3 nucleotides read TGTGCCACCCAAATCCCTGGGGCTAGCGGGAGCCGCACAGATACGCAGTATTTT.

J is TRBJ1-5 and V is TRBV19; D is unclear. Looked up from germline, CDR1 is LNHDA and CDR2 is SQIVND (reference sequence). This CDR3 contains 15 residues. Trimming cost V 3 bases and J 0 bases, with 9 bases left between them. The CDR3, as DNA: TGTGCCAGTAGTATTCAGAAATATAGCAATCAGCCCCAGCATTTT. This encodes CASSIQKYSNQPQHF.

The chain employs TRBV29-1 and TRBJ2-3, with D possibly TRBD2 on 6 matching bases. Germline assignment: CDR1 SQVTM and CDR2 ANQGSEA. The V gene lost 2 bases and the J gene lost 6 bases, with 12 bases spanning the gap. The CDR3 runs 13 residues. This chain's CDR3 is CSVEIRRADTQYF. DNA for the CDR3: TGCAGCGTTGAAATACGGAGGGCGGATACGCAGTATTTT.

The V gene is TRBV11-3, the J gene TRBJ2-7; maybe TRBD2 (6 bases). Germline CDR1 reads SGHNT; CDR2 reads YENEEA. CDR3 length: 12 residues. V lost 8 bases to trimming and J lost 6 bases, with 14 bases between them. CDR3 sequence (DNA): TGTGCCAGCGGTCGTGCCGGGAGCGAGCAGTACTTC. It specifies CASGRAGSEQYF. Drawing the rest from reference TRBV11-3 and TRBJ2-7, the complete variable domain is EAGVVQSPRYKIIEKKQPVAFWCNPISGHNTLYWYLQNLGQGPELLIRYENEEAVDDSQLPKDRFSAERLKGVDSTLKIQPAELGDSAVYLCASGRAGSEQYFGPGTRLTVT.

The chain employs TRBV25-1 and TRBJ2-1, with 12 bases fitting TRBD1. This CDR3 region has 17 residues. The germline CDR1 and CDR2 sequences are MGHDK and SYGVNS. Trimming at V came to 3 bases and at J to 5 bases, leaving 8 bases not matched to a gene. CDR3 loop: CASSDQGTGGIDNEQFF. DNA of the CDR3: TGTGCCAGCAGTGATCAAGGGACAGGGGGCATCGACAATGAGCAGTTCTTC.

This clone has more than one count but fewer than ten. The genes are TRBV19 and TRBJ1-1; D not resolved. The CDR3 has 18 residues. Germline V lookup: CDR1 LNHDA, CDR2 SQIVND (reference sequence). Trimming pared 0 bases from V and 5 bases from J, leaving 22 bases between. CDR3 DNA: TGTGCCAGTAGTATAGAGGGTCCCCCTCTACTTTTCAGGACTGAAGCTTTCTTT. The encoded protein is CASSIEGPPLLFRTEAFF.

The CDR3 bases are TGCAGCGGGGGACAGTCAAAAGAGACCCAGTACTTC. It yields the protein CSGGQSKETQYF. The rearrangement links TRBV29-1 to TRBJ2-5; 7 bases align to TRBD1. CDR1 is SQVTM, CDR2 ANQGSEA, per germline. The CDR3 loop spans 12 amino acids. The ends lost 7 bases at V and 3 bases at J; junction bases unmatched: 5.